These 27 T cell receptor beta chains were sequenced from one sample in a study of cytomegalovirus exposure and HLA in healthy donors. PCR used 60 Vbeta primers and 13 Jbeta primers. Assay: immunoSEQ multiplex PCR; the TCRdb copy retains only in-frame clones and omits some. The repertoire has about 200,000 clones, about 88% of them found once; the top ten carry approximately 1.9%. Sample: PBMCs. These receptors all stem from a woman aged 18-29 years in good health and CMV-seronegative.

The chain combines TRBV9 with TRBJ1-2; D not certain. The V end lost 0 bases, the J end lost 5 bases, and 8 bases lay between the germline ends. The CDR3 is 13 residues long. From germline, CDR1 is SGDLS and CDR2 YYNGEE. This CDR3 is CASSVGGSYGYTF. The CDR3 DNA reads as TGTGCCAGCAGCGTAGGAGGGTCTTATGGCTACACCTTC.

CDR3 DNA: TGTGCCAGCAGCTTAGTGGGCCGACTAGCGGGGGGTCAAGAGACCCAGTACTTC. This sequence encodes CASSLVGRLAGGQETQYF. The chain couples TRBV7-2 to TRBJ2-5; 13 nucleotides line up with TRBD2. Germline V lookup: CDR1 SGHTA, CDR2 FQGNSA. V dropped 1 base and J dropped 2; count of bases not matched to a gene: 7. The CDR3 sequence is 18 residues long. Together with reference TRBV7-2 and TRBJ2-5, the CDR3 gives the full variable domain: GAGVSQSPSNKVTEKGKDVELRCDPISGHTALYWYRQSLGQGLEFLIYFQGNSAPDKSGLPSDRFSAERTGGSVSTLTIQRTQQEDSAVYLCASSLVGRLAGGQETQYFGPGTRLLVL.

In the case of this clone: Other nucleotide sequences in the sample specify the same CDR3. This chain links TRBV5-1 with TRBJ1-1; the D gene is possibly TRBD1 (6 bases). CDR3 size: 15 residues. V shed 1 base and J shed 4 bases, with 14 bases lying between them. Looked up from germline, CDR1 is SGHRS and CDR2 is YFSETQ. The CDR3 coding sequence is TGCGCCAGCAGCTTGACTCTTGGGGGCCTCACTGAAGCTTTCTTT. Translated, it gives CASSLTLGGLTEAFF.

The V call is TRBV5-6, the J call TRBJ2-1; 8 nucleotides match TRBD2. The trim removed 3 bases at V and 1 base at J, leaving 6 bases unmatched. The CDR3 is 16 residues long. CDR1 and CDR2 from the germline V gene are SGHDT and YYEEEE. The CDR3 sequence: CASSSGGGRSYNEQFF. CDR3 coding DNA: TGTGCCAGCAGCTCTGGCGGGGGGAGGTCCTACAATGAGCAGTTCTTC.

The V gene is TRBV18, the J gene TRBJ2-5; D might be TRBD2 (6 bases). The V end was cut by 1 base, the J end by 1 base, with 10 bases between. The CDR3 has 15 amino acids. Germline V gene data show CDR1 as KGHSH and CDR2 as LQKENI. In nucleotides, the CDR3 is TGTGCCAGCTCACCACGGAGGGGCCCCCAAGAGACCCAGTACTTC. Amino acids: CASSPRRGPQETQYF. The full variable domain, with the rest looked up from reference TRBV18 and TRBJ2-5, is NAGVMQNPRHLVRRRGQEARLRCSPMKGHSHVYWYRQLPEEGLKFMVYLQKENIIDESGMPKERFSAEFPKEGPSILRIQQVVRGDSAAYFCASSPRRGPQETQYFGPGTRLLVL.

V gene TRBV19 combines with J gene TRBJ2-5, with D maybe TRBD1 (6 bases). Trimming cost V 3 bases and J 4 bases, with 18 bases left between them. This CDR3 contains 16 residues. Germline loops: CDR1 LNHDA, CDR2 SQIVND (reference sequence). CDR3 nucleotide sequence: TGTGCCAGTAGTATCTCAGGGGCTGGGTTGGGAGAGACCCAGTACTTC. Translation: CASSISGAGLGETQYF.

The V gene is TRBV5-1, the J gene TRBJ1-4; no firm D call. V was shortened by 3 bases and J by 5 bases, with 17 bases between the two germline ends. The germline V gene has CDR1 SGHRS and CDR2 YFSETQ. CDR3 length: 16 amino acids. CDR3 in amino acids: CASSSELRRENEKLFF. The CDR3 DNA reads as TGCGCCAGCAGCTCGGAACTCAGGCGGGAAAATGAAAAACTGTTTTTT.

The chain recombines TRBV5-6 with TRBJ1-3; possible D gene TRBD1, 5 bases. The germline V gene encodes CDR1 SGHDT and CDR2 YYEEEE. The CDR3 consists of 17 residues. The V and J ends lost 0 bases and 0 bases respectively, with 13 bases between them. The CDR3 sequence: CASSLGGGVLSGNTIYF. CDR3 DNA: TGTGCCAGCAGCTTGGGAGGAGGGGTCCTCTCTGGAAACACCATATATTTT.

The V call is TRBV29-1, the J call TRBJ1-3, with a possible D match to TRBD1 (5 bases). Between the trimmed V and J ends, which lost 0 bases and 0 bases, there was a span of 12 bases. The CDR3 loop spans 16 amino acids. Germline loops: CDR1 SQVTM, CDR2 ANQGSEA. This CDR3 reads CSVEDLEQVSGNTIYF. The CDR3 DNA follows: TGCAGCGTTGAAGATCTAGAACAGGTCTCTGGAAACACCATATATTTT.

The chain employs TRBV7-9 and TRBJ1-1; 8 nucleotides agree with TRBD1. V dropped 3 bases and J dropped 7; count of bases not matched to a gene: 1. From germline, CDR1 is SEHNR and CDR2 FQNEAQ (reference sequence). This CDR3 is built from 12 residues. This CDR3 is CASSLTGDEAFF. In DNA form, the CDR3 reads TGTGCCAGCAGCTTGACAGGGGATGAAGCTTTCTTT.

This chain uses TRBV5-4 with TRBJ2-6, with D uncertain. CDR1 SGHNT and CDR2 YYREEE come from the germline V gene (reference sequence). Trimming removed 3 bases from V and 4 bases from J, with 8 bases in between. The CDR3 contains 14 residues. The CDR3 DNA sequence: TGTGCCAGCAGCTCACACACCGGGGCCAACGTCCTGACTTTC. Its translation is CASSSHTGANVLTF.

The chain uses TRBV7-3 and TRBJ2-3; 7 bases are a match to TRBD1. V lost 4 bases, J lost 1 base, and 2 bases stayed unmatched. This CDR3 is built from 14 residues. Germline V gives CDR1 SGHTA, CDR2 FQGTGA. The CDR3 nucleotides read TGTGCCAGCAGCTCAGGACAGGGCACAGATACGCAGTATTTT. Residues: CASSSGQGTDTQYF.

The chain links TRBV5-5 to TRBJ1-5; 8 bases are shared with TRBD1. The trim removed 1 base at V and 6 bases at J, leaving 3 bases unmatched. The CDR3 sequence is 14 residues long. The germline gives CDR1 SGHKS, CDR2 YYEKEE (reference sequence). Written as DNA, the CDR3 is TGTGCCAGCAGCTTGACAGGGGGTGGTCAGCCCCAGCATTTT. This translates into CASSLTGGGQPQHF.

The V and J genes are TRBV10-3 and TRBJ2-1; D is perhaps TRBD2 (6 bases). V was cut by 6 bases and J by 8 bases, with 17 bases left in between. From germline, CDR1 is ENHRY and CDR2 SYGVKD. The CDR3 runs to 14 residues. CDR3 nucleotides: TGTGCCATCAGCGGGACTCCCGATGGCGATGAGCAGTTCTTC. Amino acid sequence: CAISGTPDGDEQFF.

The rearrangement uses TRBV18 and TRBJ1-1, with 8 bases aligning to TRBD1. Trimming took 5 bases from V and 5 from J; bases not matched to a gene: 7. The CDR3 contains 14 residues. The V gene's germline CDR1 is KGHSH and CDR2 LQKENI. Here the CDR3 DNA reads TGTGCCAGCTCAGTTTCAGGGGGCAGGACTGAAGCTTTCTTT. This gives the protein CASSVSGGRTEAFF.

The V and J genes are TRBV30 and TRBJ2-1; 8 bases align to TRBD2. This CDR3 is built from 15 residues. J lost 2 bases, V lost 3 bases, and 6 bases had no gene match. From germline, CDR1 is GTSNPN and CDR2 SVGIG (reference sequence). The CDR3 reads CAWSSSGGPYNEQFF. DNA of the CDR3: TGTGCCTGGAGCAGCAGCGGGGGACCCTACAATGAGCAGTTCTTC.

In this sample, this clone turned up a few times. The rearrangement uses TRBV29-1 and TRBJ1-1; D is unclear. The CDR3 loop spans 11 amino acids. The germline V gene encodes CDR1 SQVTM and CDR2 ANQGSEA. The ends were cut back, 1 base at V and 11 bases at J, with 11 bases in the middle. As DNA, the CDR3 is TGCAGCGTTGAAGTGAGCGGTAGGGCTTTCTTT. This translates into CSVEVSGRAFF. The full variable domain, completed using reference TRBV29-1 and TRBJ1-1, is SAVISQKPSRDICQRGTSLTIQCQVDSQVTMMFWYRQQPGQSLTLIATANQGSEATYESGFVIDKFPISRPNLTFSTLTVSNMSPEDSSIYLCSVEVSGRAFFGQGTRLTVV.

The chain uses TRBV6-5 and TRBJ1-2; D perhaps matches TRBD1 (6 bases). Germline CDR1 reads MNHEY; CDR2 reads SVGAGI. This CDR3 spans 13 amino acids. Trimming cost V 6 bases and J 4 bases, with 12 bases left between them. The chain's CDR3 is CASRSDSLYGYTF. CDR3 DNA: TGTGCCAGCAGGTCGGACAGTCTCTATGGCTACACCTTC.

The V call is TRBV5-1, the J call TRBJ1-1; D perhaps matches TRBD1 (6 bases). CDR3 length: 14 amino acids. CDR1 SGHRS and CDR2 YFSETQ come from the germline V gene. Between the trimmed V and J ends, which lost 4 bases and 4 bases, there was a span of 14 bases. CDR3 nucleotides: TGCGCCAGCAGCCCGATGATGGGGGCCACTGAAGCTTTCTTT. Its translation: CASSPMMGATEAFF.

The chain uses TRBV14 and TRBJ1-1; D perhaps matches TRBD1 (5 bases). Germline V gene sequence: CDR1 SGHDN, CDR2 FVKESK. This CDR3 spans 16 amino acids. The germline V and J ends were trimmed by 0 bases and 4 bases, with 15 bases remaining between them. The CDR3 DNA reads TGTGCCAGCAGCCAAGACCTAGGGCCAGGGCGCACTGAAGCTTTCTTT. Amino acids: CASSQDLGPGRTEAFF.

CDR3 in amino acids: CASSYSRTGNGNTIYF. As DNA, the CDR3 is TGCGCCAGCAGCTACTCACGGACAGGGAACGGAAACACCATATATTTT. The gene calls are TRBV5-1 and TRBJ1-3, with 8 bases fitting TRBD1. The CDR3 consists of 16 residues. V shed 3 bases and J 4 bases; nucleotides not matched to a gene: 9. Germline CDR1 and CDR2: SGHRS and YFSETQ. Full variable domain (missing parts from reference TRBV5-1 and TRBJ1-3): KAGVTQTPRYLIKTRGQQVTLSCSPISGHRSVSWYQQTPGQGLQFLFEYFSETQRNKGNFPGRFSGRQFSNSRSEMNVSTLELGDSALYLCASSYSRTGNGNTIYFGEGSWLTVV.

The rearrangement uses TRBV30 and TRBJ1-2; D uncertain. Germline CDR1 GTSNPN, CDR2 SVGIG (reference sequence). V shed 0 bases and J shed 7 bases, with 12 bases lying between them. The CDR3 loop spans 13 amino acids. The CDR3 reads CAWSVLRSRGYTF. As DNA, the CDR3 is TGTGCCTGGAGTGTACTGAGAAGCCGTGGCTACACCTTC.

V is TRBV5-4 and J is TRBJ1-1; a weak D match, TRBD1 (6 bases). The CDR3 runs 14 residues. V lost 2 bases and J 5 bases, leaving 13 bases between the germline ends. Germline loops: CDR1 SGHNT, CDR2 YYREEE (reference sequence). The CDR3 DNA reads TGTGCCAGCAGCTTAGCGGGGCAGGGGACTGAAGCTTTCTTT. Its translation is CASSLAGQGTEAFF. Full variable domain (missing parts from reference TRBV5-4 and TRBJ1-1): ETGVTQSPTHLIKTRGQQVTLRCSSQSGHNTVSWYQQALGQGPQFIFQYYREEENGRGNFPPRFSGLQFPNYSSELNVNALELDDSALYLCASSLAGQGTEAFFGQGTRLTVV.

The chain has TRBV28 and TRBJ2-7, with D maybe TRBD2 (5 bases). This CDR3 is built from 16 residues. Trimming removed 6 bases from V and 0 bases from J, with 18 bases in between. CDR1 and CDR2 from the germline V gene are MDHEN and SYDVKM. CDR3 bases: TGTGCCAGCAGCAGCCCCTTACAGCGGAGCTCCTACGAGCAGTACTTC. As protein: CASSSPLQRSSYEQYF.

J is TRBJ2-7 and V is TRBV5-1; 9 bases map to TRBD1. CDR1 is SGHRS, CDR2 YFSETQ, per germline. This CDR3 comprises 14 residues. J gave up 6 bases and V 4 bases, and 8 bases lay outside the gene matches. This CDR3 reads CASSLDRGGVEQYF. CDR3 sequence (DNA): TGCGCCAGCAGCCTCGACAGGGGGGGAGTCGAGCAGTACTTC.

V usage is TRBV4-2 and J usage is TRBJ1-5; 9 nucleotides align to TRBD1. Looked up from germline, CDR1 is LGHNA and CDR2 is YNFKEQ. CDR3 size: 17 residues. V was pared by 0 bases and J by 0 bases, with 3 bases of the junction left unmatched. The CDR3, as DNA: TGTGCCAGCAGCCAAGAATGGGACAGGGCTAGCAATCAGCCCCAGCATTTT. Encoded protein: CASSQEWDRASNQPQHF.

V is TRBV6-5 and J is TRBJ1-3; D not resolved. The CDR3 contains 14 residues. CDR1 and CDR2 (germline): MNHEY, SVGAGI. V lost 6 bases and J lost 0, with 9 bases in between. This CDR3 is CASRPLDSGNTIYF. In nucleotides, the CDR3 is TGTGCCAGCAGACCGTTAGACTCTGGAAACACCATATATTTT.